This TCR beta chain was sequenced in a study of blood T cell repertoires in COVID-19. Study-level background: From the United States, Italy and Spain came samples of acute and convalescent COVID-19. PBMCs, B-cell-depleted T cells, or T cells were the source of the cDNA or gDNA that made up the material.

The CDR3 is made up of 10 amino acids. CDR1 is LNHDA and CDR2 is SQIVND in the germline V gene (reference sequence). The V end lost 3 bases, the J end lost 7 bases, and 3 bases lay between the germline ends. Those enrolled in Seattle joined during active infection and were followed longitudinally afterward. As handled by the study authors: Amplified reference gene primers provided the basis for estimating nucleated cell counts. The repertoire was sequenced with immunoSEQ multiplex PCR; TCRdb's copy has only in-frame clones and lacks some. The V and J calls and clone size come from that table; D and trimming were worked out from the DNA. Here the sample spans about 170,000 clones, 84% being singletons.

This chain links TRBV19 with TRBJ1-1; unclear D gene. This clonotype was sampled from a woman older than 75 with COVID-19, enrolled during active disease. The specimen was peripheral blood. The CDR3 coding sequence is TGTGCCAGTAGTATGCGTGAAGCTTTCTTT. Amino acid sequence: CASSMREAFF. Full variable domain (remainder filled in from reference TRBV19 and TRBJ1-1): DGGITQSPKYLFRKEGQNVTLSCEQNLNHDAMYWYRQDPGQGLRLIYYSQIVNDFQKGDIAEGYSVSREKKESFPLTVTSAQKNPTAFYLCASSMREAFFGQGTRLTVV.